The next 18 T cell receptor beta chains were all read from a single sample in a study of early T cells in non-severe SARS-CoV-2 infection. From the 5' RACE reads, TCRdb called clonotypes with MiXCR, one entry per CDR3 protein. This sample has approximately 38,000 distinct CDR3 sequences, with roughly 5% found just once. The sequenced sample was whole blood. These receptors all stem from an adult who was a healthcare worker with PCR-confirmed SARS-CoV-2 infection or an uninfected control (not recorded which).

At least ten counts were recorded for this clonotype. The CDR3 sequence is CASRLDRAGEQFF. The CDR3 region has the DNA TGTGCCAGCAGGCTCGACCGAGCGGGTGAGCAGTTCTTC. The chain combines TRBV12-3 or TRBV12-4 with TRBJ2-1; weak D call: TRBD2 (6 bases). Between the trimmed V and J ends, which lost 6 bases and 9 bases, there was a span of 15 bases. This CDR3 contains 13 residues.

A few counts support this clonotype. The gene calls are TRBV10-3 and TRBJ1-1, with 8 nucleotides matching TRBD1. The V gene's germline CDR1 is ENHRY and CDR2 SYGVKD. The CDR3 is made up of 13 amino acids. V shed 6 bases, J shed 5 bases, and the junction held 5 bases outside the gene matches. Here the CDR3 reads CAIRTDRATEAFF. In nucleotides, the CDR3 is TGTGCCATCAGAACGGACAGGGCAACTGAAGCTTTCTTT.

This clonotype was recorded a few times. This rearrangement joins TRBV28 to TRBJ1-5, with TRBD1 as a possible D gene (5 bases). Germline CDR1 is MDHEN and CDR2 is SYDVKM. Trimming took off 5 bases at V and 2 bases at J, with 16 bases between the two ends. The CDR3 consists of 16 residues. CDR3 in DNA: TGTGCCAGCAGTAATGGGACGTCTTTTGGCAATCAGCCCCAGCATTTT. Translated: CASSNGTSFGNQPQHF. Full variable domain (remainder filled in from reference TRBV28 and TRBJ1-5): DVKVTQSSRYLVKRTGEKVFLECVQDMDHENMFWYRQDPGLGLRLIYFSYDVKMKEKGDIPEGYSVSREKKERFSLILESASTNQTSMYLCASSNGTSFGNQPQHFGDGTRLSIL.

In its sample, this clonotype was seen a few times. The CDR3 region has the DNA TGTGCCAGCAGTCGGTCGGACAGGCCCAATTCACCCCTCCACTTT. Translation gives CASSRSDRPNSPLHF. The chain employs TRBV2 and TRBJ1-6; TRBD1 matches 7 bases. The V gene's germline CDR1 is SNHLY and CDR2 FYNNEI. The CDR3 is 15 residues long. Trimming took 5 bases from V and 7 from J; bases not matched to a gene: 8.

The rearrangement links TRBV20-1 to TRBJ2-5; TRBD2 is a possible D gene (7 bases). The germline CDR1 and CDR2 sequences are DFQATT and SNEGSKA (reference sequence). There are 15 residues in the CDR3. V gave up 0 bases and J gave up 5 bases, with 16 bases separating them. The CDR3 reads CSARDIVGGPETQYF. DNA of the CDR3: TGCAGTGCTAGAGATATAGTGGGGGGGCCTGAGACCCAGTACTTC.

This clonotype turned up a few times. The chain has TRBV7-2 and TRBJ2-5, with 7 bases matching TRBD1. This CDR3 comprises 13 residues. J lost 4 bases, V lost 5 bases, and 4 bases had no gene match. CDR1 is SGHTA and CDR2 is FQGNSA in the germline V gene. This CDR3 reads CASSGRQGETQYF. The CDR3 nucleotides are TGTGCCAGCAGCGGCCGACAGGGAGAGACCCAGTACTTC.

This clonotype was seen many times. This chain uses TRBV5-1 with TRBJ2-2; D unresolved. The V end was cut by 0 bases, the J end by 4 bases, with 10 bases between. Per the germline V gene, CDR1 is SGHRS and CDR2 is YFSETQ. The CDR3 sequence is 15 residues long. As DNA, the CDR3 is TGCGCCAGCAGCTTGGCCGGAGTAGGCACCGGGGAGCTGTTTTTT. This gives the protein CASSLAGVGTGELFF. Looking up the rest from reference TRBV5-1 and TRBJ2-2 gives the full variable domain: KAGVTQTPRYLIKTRGQQVTLSCSPISGHRSVSWYQQTPGQGLQFLFEYFSETQRNKGNFPGRFSGRQFSNSRSEMNVSTLELGDSALYLCASSLAGVGTGELFFGEGSRLTVL.

There are many counts of this clonotype. The chain is built from TRBV29-1 and TRBJ1-2; D perhaps matches TRBD1 (6 bases). Germline CDR1 SQVTM, CDR2 ANQGSEA. The V end lost 5 bases, the J end lost 3 bases, and 16 bases lay between the germline ends. The CDR3 extends over 14 amino acids. In nucleotides, the CDR3 is TGCAGCGTTCTCGGGGGGCAGGGCGACTATGGCTACACCTTC. Translating gives CSVLGGQGDYGYTF. The full variable domain, rest sourced from reference TRBV29-1 and TRBJ1-2, is SAVISQKPSRDICQRGTSLTIQCQVDSQVTMMFWYRQQPGQSLTLIATANQGSEATYESGFVIDKFPISRPNLTFSTLTVSNMSPEDSSIYLCSVLGGQGDYGYTFGSGTRLTVV.

The rearrangement joins TRBV4-1 to TRBJ1-1; D unclear. V shed 0 bases and J shed 4 bases, with 9 bases lying between them. Per germline, CDR1 MGHRA and CDR2 YSYEKL. This CDR3 has 14 amino acids. The CDR3 bases are TGCGCCAGCAGCCAAGATGAGACGGCCACTGAAGCTTTCTTT. This sequence encodes CASSQDETATEAFF.

The sample holds many counts of this clonotype. The V gene is TRBV5-4, the J gene TRBJ1-1, with D possibly TRBD1 on 5 matching bases. Germline lookup yields CDR1 SGHNT and CDR2 YYREEE (reference sequence). Trimming cost V 5 bases and J 2 bases, with 10 bases left between them. The CDR3 has 13 amino acids. The CDR3 bases are TGTGCCAGCAGGCCTCAGGGTAACACTGAAGCTTTCTTT. Translation gives CASRPQGNTEAFF. The full variable domain, rest sourced from reference TRBV5-4 and TRBJ1-1, is ETGVTQSPTHLIKTRGQQVTLRCSSQSGHNTVSWYQQALGQGPQFIFQYYREEENGRGNFPPRFSGLQFPNYSSELNVNALELDDSALYLCASRPQGNTEAFFGQGTRLTVV.

This chain joins TRBV21-1 and TRBJ2-7; whether TRBD1, the table's D call, matches the DNA was not checked. TRBV21-1 is marked as a pseudogene. The CDR3 is made up of 16 amino acids. CDR3 sequence reads: CASPGPLTETQYEQYF. The CDR3, as DNA: TGTGCCAGCCCCGGACCCCTGACAGAGACCCAATACGAGCAGTACTTC.

The rearrangement uses TRBV18 and TRBJ1-4, with a weak D call TRBD1 (5 bases). Germline CDR1 KGHSH, CDR2 LQKENI. V was cut by 6 bases and J by 7 bases, with 18 bases left in between. The CDR3 spans 15 residues. In DNA form, the CDR3 reads TGTGCCAGCTCTCCGGAAGAGGGGTGGTTTGAAAAACTGTTTTTT. Translation gives CASSPEEGWFEKLFF.

This clonotype has ten or more counts. This rearrangement joins TRBV6-4 to TRBJ2-3; TRBD2 matches at 11 bases. V shed 3 bases and J 1 base; nucleotides not matched to a gene: 3. This CDR3 is 16 amino acids long. Germline CDR1 is MRHNA and CDR2 is SNTAGT. The CDR3 DNA reads TGTGCCAGCAGTGAGACGACTAGCGGGGGCACAGATACGCAGTATTTT. Amino acid sequence: CASSETTSGGTDTQYF.

Many counts were recorded for this clonotype. The CDR3 sequence is CASSLGHGGRSTDTQYF. The CDR3 DNA sequence: TGTGCCAGCAGCTTAGGCCACGGCGGGAGATCGACAGATACGCAGTATTTT. The chain joins TRBV13 to TRBJ2-3; 7 bases match TRBD2. Germline V CDR1 and CDR2: PRHDT, FYEKMQ (reference sequence). Losses at the gene ends were 0 bases for V and 3 bases for J; bases not matched to a gene: 9. This CDR3 comprises 17 residues.

This clonotype was counted between two and nine times. The gene calls are TRBV2 and TRBJ2-2; tentatively, D is TRBD1 or TRBD2 (5 bases each). Trimming cost V 5 bases and J 5 bases, with 15 bases left between them. Germline CDR1 is SNHLY and CDR2 is FYNNEI. This CDR3 spans 15 amino acids. The CDR3 loop reads CASSPPRGGTGELFF. CDR3 DNA sequence: TGTGCCAGCAGTCCGCCCCGTGGGGGTACCGGGGAGCTGTTTTTT.

This clonotype was observed many times. This chain links TRBV6-6 with TRBJ2-7; D is ambiguous. The ends were cut back, 11 bases at V and 0 bases at J, with 14 bases in the middle. CDR3 length: 13 residues. The germline gives CDR1 MNHNY, CDR2 SVGAGI (reference sequence). CDR3 in DNA: TGTGCCTGCACCGGGTCGAGCTCCTACGAGCAGTACTTC. It specifies CACTGSSSYEQYF.

This clonotype was seen repeatedly, ten times or more. The chain carries TRBV12-3 or TRBV12-4 and TRBJ2-1, with D perhaps assigned TRBD1 or TRBD2 (5 bases each). CDR3 length equals 15 residues. V dropped 5 bases and J dropped 4 bases, with 15 bases sitting between them. CDR3 coding DNA: TGTGCCAGCAGTCCCGGGACCTATTCGTACAATGAGCAGTTCTTC. Its translation: CASSPGTYSYNEQFF.

A few counts support this clonotype. The chain recombines TRBV5-4 with TRBJ2-3; a weak D match, TRBD2 (5 bases). Germline V lookup: CDR1 SGHNT, CDR2 YYREEE (reference sequence). V was trimmed by 4 bases and J by 10 bases, leaving 16 bases between them. The CDR3 sequence is 13 residues long. The CDR3 nucleotides are TGTGCCAGCAGCCCCGCCTTCGGGGAAGCGCAGTATTTT. This sequence encodes CASSPAFGEAQYF. The full variable domain, rest sourced from reference TRBV5-4 and TRBJ2-3, is ETGVTQSPTHLIKTRGQQVTLRCSSQSGHNTVSWYQQALGQGPQFIFQYYREEENGRGNFPPRFSGLQFPNYSSELNVNALELDDSALYLCASSPAFGEAQYFGPGTRLTVL.